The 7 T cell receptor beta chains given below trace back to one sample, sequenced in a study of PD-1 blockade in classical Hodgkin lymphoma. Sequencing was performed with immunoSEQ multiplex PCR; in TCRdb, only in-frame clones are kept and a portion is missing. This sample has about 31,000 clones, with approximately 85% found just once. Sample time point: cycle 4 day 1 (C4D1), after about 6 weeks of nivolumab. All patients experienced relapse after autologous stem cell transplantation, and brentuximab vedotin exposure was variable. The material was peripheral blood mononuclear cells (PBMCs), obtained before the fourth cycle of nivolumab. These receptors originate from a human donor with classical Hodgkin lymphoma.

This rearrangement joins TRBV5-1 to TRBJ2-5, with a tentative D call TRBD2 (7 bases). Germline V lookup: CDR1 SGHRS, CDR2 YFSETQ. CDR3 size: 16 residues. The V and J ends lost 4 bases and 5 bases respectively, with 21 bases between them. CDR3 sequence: CASSLGGAVAMETQYF. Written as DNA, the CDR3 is TGCGCCAGCAGCCTGGGGGGGGCAGTGGCAATGGAGACCCAGTACTTC. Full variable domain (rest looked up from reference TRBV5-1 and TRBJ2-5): KAGVTQTPRYLIKTRGQQVTLSCSPISGHRSVSWYQQTPGQGLQFLFEYFSETQRNKGNFPGRFSGRQFSNSRSEMNVSTLELGDSALYLCASSLGGAVAMETQYFGPGTRLLVL.

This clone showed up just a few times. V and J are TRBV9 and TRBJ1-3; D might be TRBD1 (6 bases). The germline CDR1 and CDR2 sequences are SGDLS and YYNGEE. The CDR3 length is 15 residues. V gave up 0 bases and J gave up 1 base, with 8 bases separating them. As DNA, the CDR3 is TGTGCCAGCAGCGTAGGGGGGACATCTGGAAACACCATATATTTT. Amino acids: CASSVGGTSGNTIYF.

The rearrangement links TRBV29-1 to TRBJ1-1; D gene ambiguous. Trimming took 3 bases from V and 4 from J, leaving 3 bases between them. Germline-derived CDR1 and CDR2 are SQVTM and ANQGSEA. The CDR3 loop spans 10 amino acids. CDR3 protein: CSVDGTEAFF. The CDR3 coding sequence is TGCAGCGTTGACGGCACTGAAGCTTTCTTT.

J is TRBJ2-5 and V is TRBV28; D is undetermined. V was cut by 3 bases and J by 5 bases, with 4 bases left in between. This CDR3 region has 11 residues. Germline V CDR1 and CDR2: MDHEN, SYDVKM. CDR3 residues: CASSFWETQYF. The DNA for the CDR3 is TGTGCCAGCAGTTTTTGGGAGACCCAGTACTTC.

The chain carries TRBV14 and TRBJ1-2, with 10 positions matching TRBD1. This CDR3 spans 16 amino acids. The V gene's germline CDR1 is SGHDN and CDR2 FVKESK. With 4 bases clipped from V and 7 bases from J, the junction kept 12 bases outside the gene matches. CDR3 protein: CASSLLASDRGIGYTF. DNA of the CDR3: TGTGCCAGCAGCCTTCTAGCTTCGGACAGGGGGATTGGCTACACCTTC.

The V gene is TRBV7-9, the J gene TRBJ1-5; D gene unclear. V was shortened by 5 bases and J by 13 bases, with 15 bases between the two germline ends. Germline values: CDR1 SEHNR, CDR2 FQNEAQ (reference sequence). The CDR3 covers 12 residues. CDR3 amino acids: CASSNGPLIQHF. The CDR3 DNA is TGTGCCAGCAGCAACGGACCGCTTATACAGCATTTT. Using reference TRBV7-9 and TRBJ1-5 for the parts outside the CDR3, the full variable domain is DTGVSQNPRHKITKRGQNVTFRCDPISEHNRLYWYRQTLGQGPEFLTYFQNEAQLEKSRLLSDRFSAERPKGSFSTLEIQRTEQGDSAMYLCASSNGPLIQHFGDGTRLSIL.

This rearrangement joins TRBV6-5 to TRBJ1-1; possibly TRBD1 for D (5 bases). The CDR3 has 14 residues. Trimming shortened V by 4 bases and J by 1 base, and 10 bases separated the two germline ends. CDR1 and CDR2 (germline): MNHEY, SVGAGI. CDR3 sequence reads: CASSWGRRNTEAFF. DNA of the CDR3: TGTGCCAGCAGTTGGGGCAGGAGGAACACTGAAGCTTTCTTT.